These 24 T cell receptor beta chains originate from one sample sequenced in a study of T cell changes during pregnancy in multiple sclerosis. Only in-frame clones appear in the TCRdb table, and some are missing; sequencing was by immunoSEQ multiplex PCR. Among 50,000 to 60,000 clones, around 89% were seen once, and the ten largest hold around 0.58%. The sample in question was CD4+ T cells from peripheral blood mononuclear cells, obtained in the first trimester of pregnancy. The receptors were sampled from a female donor with multiple sclerosis, enrolled in a pregnancy study.

The chain has TRBV5-4 and TRBJ2-1; 9 nucleotides align to TRBD2. The ends lost 4 bases at V and 6 bases at J; junction bases unmatched: 8. Germline CDR1 and CDR2: SGHNT and YYREEE (reference sequence). This CDR3 comprises 15 residues. Written as DNA, the CDR3 is TGTGCCAGCAGCGGAGCGGGAGGAAAGAGCAATGAGCAGTTCTTC. It yields the protein CASSGAGGKSNEQFF.

The J gene is TRBJ1-3, the V gene TRBV5-1; possibly TRBD1 for D (6 bases). This CDR3 has 14 residues. The germline gives CDR1 SGHRS, CDR2 YFSETQ. V dropped 2 bases and J dropped 2 bases, with 8 bases sitting between them. This CDR3 reads CASSLQGPGNTIYF. The CDR3 DNA sequence: TGCGCCAGCAGCTTACAGGGCCCTGGAAACACCATATATTTT.

This clone was seen a few times. The V and J genes are TRBV10-1 and TRBJ2-7; TRBD1 matches 10 bases. Germline V CDR1 and CDR2: WNHNN, SYGVQD (reference sequence). The CDR3 is made up of 14 amino acids. Trimming took 6 bases from V and 3 from J; bases not matched to a gene: 5. The DNA for the CDR3 is TGCGCCAGCAGAGACTGGACAGGGGGCTACGAGCAGTACTTC. It encodes CASRDWTGGYEQYF.

The chain links TRBV6-6 to TRBJ1-2; D is perhaps TRBD1 (6 bases). Germline-derived CDR1 and CDR2 are MNHNY and SVGAGI (reference sequence). The CDR3 totals 13 residues. V lost 10 bases, J lost 8 bases, and 20 bases lay in between. CDR3 in DNA: TGTGCCATGCAGAGGGGGGGCGGGATGGGCTACACCTTC. Protein: CAMQRGGGMGYTF.

This clone is a singleton in its sample. The chain uses TRBV13 and TRBJ2-4; D is possibly TRBD2 (6 bases). Trimming shortened V by 3 bases and J by 3 bases, and 15 bases separated the two germline ends. CDR3 length: 16 residues. CDR1 PRHDT and CDR2 FYEKMQ come from the germline V gene (reference sequence). CDR3 in amino acids: CASSFGTGYSKNIQYF. In DNA, the CDR3 is TGTGCCAGCAGCTTTGGGACTGGGTACAGCAAAAACATTCAGTACTTC.

The chain uses TRBV6-5 and TRBJ1-1; 8 bases fit TRBD1. Germline V gives CDR1 MNHEY, CDR2 SVGAGI. CDR3 length: 15 residues. Trimming at V came to 0 bases and at J to 10 bases, leaving 10 bases not matched to a gene. For the CDR3, the DNA is TGTGCCAGCAGTTACTCCAGTCAGGGGGCGCTAGGAGCTTTCTTT. It encodes CASSYSSQGALGAFF.

CDR3 nucleotides: TGTGCCAGCAGCTTACAGGGGGCTGGGCAGCCCCAGCATTTT. Translating gives CASSLQGAGQPQHF. The V and J genes are TRBV7-6 and TRBJ1-5; 8 bases match TRBD1. With 2 bases clipped from V and 7 bases from J, the junction kept 4 bases outside the gene matches. This CDR3 spans 14 amino acids. Germline CDR1 reads SGHVS; CDR2 reads FNYEAQ.

CDR3 DNA sequence: TGCGCCAGCAGCCAAGCGTTAGCGGGGAACAATGAGCAGTTCTTC. Protein: CASSQALAGNNEQFF. The chain combines TRBV4-3 with TRBJ2-1; 8 bases are a match to TRBD2. Germline CDR1 and CDR2: LGHNA and YSLEER. The V segment lost 1 base and the J segment 5 bases; nucleotides outside the gene matches: 4. The CDR3 spans 15 residues.

Only one count was recorded for this clone. V and J are TRBV7-9 and TRBJ2-5, with D perhaps matching TRBD1 (6 bases). CDR1 is SEHNR, CDR2 FQNEAQ, per germline (reference sequence). V lost 3 bases to trimming and J lost 5 bases, with 13 bases between them. The CDR3 length is 14 residues. The CDR3, as DNA: TGTGCCAGCAGCTTCCAGGGGCCCAGGGAGACCCAGTACTTC. Protein sequence: CASSFQGPRETQYF. Using reference TRBV7-9 and TRBJ2-5 for the parts outside the CDR3, the full variable domain is DTGVSQNPRHKITKRGQNVTFRCDPISEHNRLYWYRQTLGQGPEFLTYFQNEAQLEKSRLLSDRFSAERPKGSFSTLEIQRTEQGDSAMYLCASSFQGPRETQYFGPGTRLLVL.

The chain employs TRBV15 and TRBJ2-5, with 8 bases fitting TRBD1. This CDR3 contains 16 residues. CDR1 and CDR2 from the germline V gene are LNHNV and YYDKDF (reference sequence). With V trimmed by 0 bases and J by 5 bases, 8 bases remained unmatched. CDR3 coding DNA: TGTGCCACCAGCAGAGAGACAGGGGCCCATGGTGAGACCCAGTACTTC. Its protein is CATSRETGAHGETQYF. Based on the CDR3 plus reference TRBV15 and TRBJ2-5, the full variable domain is DAMVIQNPRYQVTQFGKPVTLSCSQTLNHNVMYWYQQKSSQAPKLLFHYYDKDFNNEADTPDNFQSRRPNTSFCFLDIRSPGLGDTAMYLCATSRETGAHGETQYFGPGTRLLVL.

The genes are TRBV6-6 and TRBJ1-2; D not resolved. Per germline, CDR1 MNHNY and CDR2 SVGAGI (reference sequence). The CDR3 has 14 amino acids. V lost 2 bases and J lost 4, with 11 bases in between. The CDR3 protein is CASSYGGEVYGYTF. CDR3 in DNA: TGTGCCAGCAGTTACGGTGGGGAGGTCTATGGCTACACCTTC.

The chain joins TRBV19 to TRBJ1-5; D perhaps matches TRBD1 (5 bases). The CDR3 sequence is 13 residues long. Germline V gives CDR1 LNHDA, CDR2 SQIVND (reference sequence). Trimming removed 10 bases at V and 4 bases at J, with 14 bases between. DNA of the CDR3: TGTGCCACTACAGGTTTTCGGAATCAGCCCCAGCATTTT. Its translation is CATTGFRNQPQHF. The entire variable domain, with the rest obtained from reference TRBV19 and TRBJ1-5, is as follows: DGGITQSPKYLFRKEGQNVTLSCEQNLNHDAMYWYRQDPGQGLRLIYYSQIVNDFQKGDIAEGYSVSREKKESFPLTVTSAQKNPTAFYLCATTGFRNQPQHFGDGTRLSIL.

The chain combines TRBV27 with TRBJ1-3; no firm D call. This CDR3 has 13 amino acids. In germline, CDR1 is MNHEY, CDR2 SMNVEV (reference sequence). The V gene lost 0 bases and the J gene lost 9 bases, with 9 bases spanning the gap. The CDR3 nucleotides read TGTGCCAGCAGTTTATCGGTTGGAGGCACCATATATTTT. It encodes CASSLSVGGTIYF.

V usage is TRBV28 and J usage is TRBJ2-1, with 10 bases matching TRBD2. The germline V gene has CDR1 MDHEN and CDR2 SYDVKM. The CDR3 is 15 amino acids. The trim removed 6 bases at V and 4 bases at J, leaving 6 bases unmatched. The DNA of the CDR3 is TGTGCCAGCAGGCCAACTAGCGGGGTTTACAATGAGCAGTTCTTC. Amino acids: CASRPTSGVYNEQFF.

This clone appeared a single time. The CDR3 bases are TGTGCCAGTAGTAGGAGCGACTACTATGGCTACACCTTC. Protein: CASSRSDYYGYTF. This chain uses TRBV19 with TRBJ1-2; D ambiguous. Germline loops: CDR1 LNHDA, CDR2 SQIVND (reference sequence). The V gene lost 4 bases and the J gene lost 3 bases, with 9 bases spanning the gap. This CDR3 is 13 amino acids long. Full variable domain (remainder filled in from reference TRBV19 and TRBJ1-2): DGGITQSPKYLFRKEGQNVTLSCEQNLNHDAMYWYRQDPGQGLRLIYYSQIVNDFQKGDIAEGYSVSREKKESFPLTVTSAQKNPTAFYLCASSRSDYYGYTFGSGTRLTVV.

The chain recombines TRBV14 with TRBJ2-7; 8 positions match TRBD1. Trimming took 4 bases from V and 3 from J; bases not matched to a gene: 5. The CDR3 is 14 amino acids. Germline-derived CDR1 and CDR2 are SGHDN and FVKESK. The CDR3 bases are TGTGCCAGCAGCCGGGGACAGGAAATCTACGAGCAGTACTTC. Amino acids: CASSRGQEIYEQYF.

This rearrangement joins TRBV15 to TRBJ2-5; weak D call: TRBD2 (6 bases). The CDR3 sequence is 16 residues long. CDR1 is LNHNV and CDR2 is YYDKDF in the germline V gene (reference sequence). V was shortened by 1 base and J by 2 bases, with 14 bases between the two germline ends. Here the CDR3 DNA reads TGTGCCACCAGCAGAGCCGCCCGGCGGGGACAAGAGACCCAGTACTTC. Protein product: CATSRAARRGQETQYF.

The chain links TRBV5-4 to TRBJ2-2, with 8 bases identical to TRBD2. The CDR3 is made up of 16 amino acids. The V gene end was trimmed by 3 bases and the J gene end by 3 bases; junction bases not matched to a gene: 7. Germline lookup yields CDR1 SGHNT and CDR2 YYREEE (reference sequence). The CDR3, as DNA: TGTGCCAGCAGCTCCGACTCTAGCGGGTACACCGGGGAGCTGTTTTTT. Protein sequence: CASSSDSSGYTGELFF.

The CDR3 spells CASSPLFRTSGRSYEQYF. CDR3 nucleotide sequence: TGTGCCAGCAGTCCTCTTTTCCGGACTAGCGGGAGATCATACGAGCAGTACTTC. The chain is built from TRBV27 and TRBJ2-7, with 13 positions matching TRBD2. Germline V lookup: CDR1 MNHEY, CDR2 SMNVEV (reference sequence). The CDR3 has 18 residues. J lost 4 bases, V lost 5 bases, and 14 bases had no gene match.

The chain joins TRBV19 to TRBJ2-4, with 7 positions matching TRBD1. Germline V gives CDR1 LNHDA, CDR2 SQIVND (reference sequence). V was pared by 4 bases and J by 7 bases, with 10 bases of the junction left unmatched. The CDR3 spans 15 residues. In DNA form, the CDR3 reads TGTGCCAGTAGTAAAGAAACAGGGGCGGGTAACATTCAGTACTTC. It yields the protein CASSKETGAGNIQYF.

The V and J genes are TRBV4-1 and TRBJ2-3, with D unresolved. The CDR3 has 17 amino acids. Germline-derived CDR1 and CDR2 are MGHRA and YSYEKL. V lost 0 bases, J lost 1 base, and 14 bases lay in between. CDR3 loop: CASSQDHWQVGTDTQYF. CDR3 sequence (DNA): TGCGCCAGCAGCCAAGATCATTGGCAGGTGGGCACAGATACGCAGTATTTT.

The rearrangement joins TRBV30 to TRBJ1-3; 7 bases are shared with TRBD1. The CDR3 has 11 residues. CDR1 is GTSNPN and CDR2 is SVGIG in the germline V gene (reference sequence). The J segment lost 11 bases and the V segment lost 1 base, leaving 2 bases of the junction unmatched. The CDR3 coding sequence is TGTGCCTGGAGTGCCCAGGGGGCCATATATTTT. Its protein is CAWSAQGAIYF.

The CDR3 is CASSTPQGAAYEQYF. In DNA form, the CDR3 reads TGTGCCAGCAGCACGCCGCAGGGGGCGGCCTACGAGCAGTACTTC. The rearrangement links TRBV5-4 to TRBJ2-7; 8 positions agree with TRBD1. The CDR3 length is 15 residues. V gave up 4 bases and J gave up 2 bases; unmatched junction bases: 8. Per the germline V gene, CDR1 is SGHNT and CDR2 is YYREEE (reference sequence).

V and J are TRBV4-1 and TRBJ2-1; TRBD1 agrees at 8 bases. The germline V gene encodes CDR1 MGHRA and CDR2 YSYEKL. The CDR3 sequence is 17 residues long. Unmatched junction bases numbered 11, after V lost 3 bases and J lost 4 bases. The CDR3 sequence is CASSHGTGQATYNEQFF. The DNA for the CDR3 is TGCGCCAGCAGCCATGGAACGGGACAGGCCACTTACAATGAGCAGTTCTTC.